The rows below give T cell receptor beta chains drawn from one sample of a study of shared clonotypes between healthy human individuals. Profiling relied on immunoSEQ multiplex PCR, and the TCRdb table lists in-frame clones only, not all of them. In the table there are about 550,000 clones, nearly 97% of which are singletons. Sequencing was performed on naive CD8+ T cells sorted from blood. The receptor source for this set is a woman aged 25 to 39 in good health. CDR3s include the opening cysteine and the closing phenylalanine or tryptophan. The D gene is left open where the match is weak.

v_call	j_call	d_call	cdr3_aa
TRBV18	TRBJ2-1	-	CASSPGGPTTYNEQFF
TRBV28	TRBJ2-1	-	CASSSTSEEVYNEQFF
TRBV19	TRBJ2-3	TRBD2	CASSILAGEGDTQYF
TRBV13	TRBJ1-1	-	CASTPSSRGTTEAFF
TRBV27	TRBJ2-7	-	CASSSWGYEQYF
TRBV4-1	TRBJ2-5	-	CASSIRPQYQETQYF
TRBV5-8	TRBJ1-2	TRBD1	CASQGTGKLWGYTF
TRBV13	TRBJ2-2	TRBD2	CASSSRTSGSLGELFF
TRBV28	TRBJ2-1	TRBD2	CASSLWLAHDIAGHYNEQFF
TRBV6-5	TRBJ2-3	-	CASSLLRGTDTQYF
TRBV28	TRBJ2-7	TRBD2	CASSPVRDSGAYEQYF
TRBV30	TRBJ1-2	-	CAWSLRWGGDNYGYTF
TRBV2	TRBJ1-5	-	CASSERGNQPQHF
TRBV28	TRBJ2-7	TRBD1	CASSLILAQGSYEQYF